This TCR beta chain was recovered during a study of blood T cell repertoires in COVID-19. Study in general: Collection of acute and convalescent COVID-19 samples took place in the United States, Italy and Spain. In each case, the material was cDNA or gDNA derived from T cells, B-cell-depleted T cells, or PBMCs.

In the authors' methods: Amplification of reference gene primers provided the estimated nucleated cell counts. Measured with immunoSEQ multiplex PCR; TCRdb has only the in-frame clones, and not every one. V and J calls plus clone size are reproduced from that table; the DNA served to infer D and trimming. The sample carries approximately 70,000 clones, 86% recorded once. Trimming shortened V by 7 bases and J by 2 bases, and 11 bases separated the two germline ends. The CDR3 runs 14 residues. Germline lookup yields CDR1 SNHLY and CDR2 FYNNEI. The sequencing input was peripheral blood. The chain recombines TRBV2 with TRBJ1-4, with D perhaps TRBD1 (6 bases). The receptor was derived from a woman in her sixties with acute or convalescent COVID-19. CDR3 loop: CASTTGFTNEKLFF. CDR3 bases: TGTGCCAGCACCACAGGGTTCACTAATGAAAAACTGTTTTTT.